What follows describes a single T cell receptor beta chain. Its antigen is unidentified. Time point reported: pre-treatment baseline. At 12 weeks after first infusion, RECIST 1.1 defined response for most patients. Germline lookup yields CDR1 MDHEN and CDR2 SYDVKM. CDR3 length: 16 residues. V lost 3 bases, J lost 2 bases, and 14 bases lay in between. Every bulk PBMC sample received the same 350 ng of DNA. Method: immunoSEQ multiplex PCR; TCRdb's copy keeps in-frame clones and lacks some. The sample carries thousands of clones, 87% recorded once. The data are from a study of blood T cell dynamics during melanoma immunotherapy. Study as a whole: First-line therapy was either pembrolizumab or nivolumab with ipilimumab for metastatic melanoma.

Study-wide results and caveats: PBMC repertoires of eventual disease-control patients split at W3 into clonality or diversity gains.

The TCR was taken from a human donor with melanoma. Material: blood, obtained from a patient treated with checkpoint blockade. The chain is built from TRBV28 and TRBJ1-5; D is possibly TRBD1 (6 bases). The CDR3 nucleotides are TGTGCCAGCAGTTTGTGGCAGGGGTTGGGCAATCAGCCCCAGCATTTT. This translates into CASSLWQGLGNQPQHF.